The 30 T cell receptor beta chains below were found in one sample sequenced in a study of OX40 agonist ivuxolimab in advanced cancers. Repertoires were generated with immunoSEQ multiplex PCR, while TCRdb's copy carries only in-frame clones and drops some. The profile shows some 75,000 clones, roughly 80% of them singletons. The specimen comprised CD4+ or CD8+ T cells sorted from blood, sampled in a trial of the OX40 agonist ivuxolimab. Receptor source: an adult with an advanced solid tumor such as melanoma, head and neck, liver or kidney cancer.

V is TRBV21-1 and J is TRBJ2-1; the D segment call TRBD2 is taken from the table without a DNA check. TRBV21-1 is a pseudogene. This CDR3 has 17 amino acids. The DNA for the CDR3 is TGTGCCAGCAGCAAAAAGACCAGCGGGGGGGCCTACAATGAGCAGTTCTTC. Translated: CASSKKTSGGAYNEQFF.

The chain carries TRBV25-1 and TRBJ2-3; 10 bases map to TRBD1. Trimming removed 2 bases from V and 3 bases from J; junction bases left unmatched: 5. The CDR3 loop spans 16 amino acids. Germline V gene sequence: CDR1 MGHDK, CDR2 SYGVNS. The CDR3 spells CASSETGQGWTDTQYF. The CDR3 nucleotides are TGTGCCAGCAGTGAAACGGGACAGGGGTGGACAGATACGCAGTATTTT. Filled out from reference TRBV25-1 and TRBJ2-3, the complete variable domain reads EADIYQTPRYLVIGTGKKITLECSQTMGHDKMYWYQQDPGMELHLIHYSYGVNSTEKGDLSSESTVSRIRTEHFPLTLESARPSHTSQYLCASSETGQGWTDTQYFGPGTRLTVL.

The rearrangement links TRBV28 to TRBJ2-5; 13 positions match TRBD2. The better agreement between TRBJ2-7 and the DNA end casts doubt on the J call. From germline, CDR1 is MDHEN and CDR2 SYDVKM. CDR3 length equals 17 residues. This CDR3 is CASSLRTSGSPPYEQYF. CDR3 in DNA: TGTGCCAGCAGTCTAAGGACTAGCGGGAGTCCCCCCTACGAGCAGTACTTC.

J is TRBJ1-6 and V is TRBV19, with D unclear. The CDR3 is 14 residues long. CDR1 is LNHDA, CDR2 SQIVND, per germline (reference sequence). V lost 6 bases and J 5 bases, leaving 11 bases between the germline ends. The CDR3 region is CASSRTEDNSPLHF. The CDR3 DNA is TGTGCCAGTAGCCGGACCGAGGATAATTCACCCCTCCACTTT.

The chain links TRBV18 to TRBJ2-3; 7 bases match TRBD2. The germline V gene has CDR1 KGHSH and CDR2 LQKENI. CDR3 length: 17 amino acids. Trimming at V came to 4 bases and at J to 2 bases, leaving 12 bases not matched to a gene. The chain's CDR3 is CASSLSGLADFTDTQYF. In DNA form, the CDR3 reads TGTGCCAGCTCACTATCTGGCCTAGCGGACTTCACAGATACGCAGTATTTT.

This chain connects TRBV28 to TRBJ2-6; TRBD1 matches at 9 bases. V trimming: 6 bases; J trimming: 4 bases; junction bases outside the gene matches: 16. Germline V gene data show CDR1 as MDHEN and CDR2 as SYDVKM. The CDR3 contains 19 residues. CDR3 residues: CASRVHLQGARRGANVLTF. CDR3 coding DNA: TGTGCCAGCAGGGTTCACTTACAGGGGGCGCGGAGAGGGGCCAACGTCCTGACTTTC.

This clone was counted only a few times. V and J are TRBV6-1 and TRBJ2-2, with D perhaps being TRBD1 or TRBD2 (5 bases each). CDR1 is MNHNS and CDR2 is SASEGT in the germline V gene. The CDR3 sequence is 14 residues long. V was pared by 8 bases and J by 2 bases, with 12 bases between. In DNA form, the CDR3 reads TGTGCCAGCCGGGACCTTTTCAACACCGGGGAGCTGTTTTTT. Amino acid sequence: CASRDLFNTGELFF.

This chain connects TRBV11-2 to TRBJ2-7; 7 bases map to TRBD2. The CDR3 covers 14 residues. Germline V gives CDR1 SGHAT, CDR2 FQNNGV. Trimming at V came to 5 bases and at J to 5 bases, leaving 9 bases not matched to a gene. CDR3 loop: CASSQSGTTNEQYF. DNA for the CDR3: TGTGCCAGCAGCCAGAGCGGGACGACTAACGAGCAGTACTTC.

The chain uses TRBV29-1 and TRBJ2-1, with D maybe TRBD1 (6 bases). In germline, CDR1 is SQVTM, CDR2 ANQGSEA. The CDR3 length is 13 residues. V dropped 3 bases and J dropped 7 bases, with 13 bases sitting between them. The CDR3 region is CSVDVRGSNEQFF. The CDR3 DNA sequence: TGCAGCGTTGACGTCAGGGGTTCGAATGAGCAGTTCTTC.

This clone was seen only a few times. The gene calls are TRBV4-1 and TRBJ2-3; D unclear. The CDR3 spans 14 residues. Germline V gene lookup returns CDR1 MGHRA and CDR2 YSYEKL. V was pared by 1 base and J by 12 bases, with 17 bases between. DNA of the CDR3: TGCGCCAGCAGCCAAGTCGTTCCTGGGATTACTCAGTATTTT. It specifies CASSQVVPGITQYF.

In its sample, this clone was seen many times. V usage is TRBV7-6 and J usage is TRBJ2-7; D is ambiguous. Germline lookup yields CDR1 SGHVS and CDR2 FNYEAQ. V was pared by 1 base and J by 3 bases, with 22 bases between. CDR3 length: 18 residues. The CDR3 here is CASSLVGSRKGSYYEQYF. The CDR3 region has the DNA TGTGCCAGCAGCTTAGTCGGCAGTCGGAAAGGTAGTTACTACGAGCAGTACTTC.

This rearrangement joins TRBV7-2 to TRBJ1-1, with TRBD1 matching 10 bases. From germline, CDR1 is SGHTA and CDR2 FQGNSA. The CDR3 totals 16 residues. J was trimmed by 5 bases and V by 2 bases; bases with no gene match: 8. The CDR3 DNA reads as TGTGCCAGCAGCTTAAGACAGGGGGCTTTCGGGACTGAAGCTTTCTTT. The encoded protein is CASSLRQGAFGTEAFF. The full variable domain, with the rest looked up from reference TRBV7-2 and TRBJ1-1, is GAGVSQSPSNKVTEKGKDVELRCDPISGHTALYWYRQSLGQGLEFLIYFQGNSAPDKSGLPSDRFSAERTGGSVSTLTIQRTQQEDSAVYLCASSLRQGAFGTEAFFGQGTRLTVV.

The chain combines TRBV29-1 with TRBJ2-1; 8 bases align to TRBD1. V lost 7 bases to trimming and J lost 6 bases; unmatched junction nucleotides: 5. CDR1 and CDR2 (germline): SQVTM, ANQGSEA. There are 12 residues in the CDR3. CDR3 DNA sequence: TGCAGCGCTGCGACAGGGGTCAATGAGCAGTTCTTC. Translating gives CSAATGVNEQFF.

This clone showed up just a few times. The CDR3: CASSEQRYGYTF. CDR3 in DNA: TGTGCCAGCAGCGAACAGAGATATGGCTACACCTTC. V is TRBV7-9 and J is TRBJ1-2; unclear D gene. The CDR3 consists of 12 residues. V shed 5 bases and J shed 5 bases, with 9 bases lying between them. The germline V gene encodes CDR1 SEHNR and CDR2 FQNEAQ (reference sequence).

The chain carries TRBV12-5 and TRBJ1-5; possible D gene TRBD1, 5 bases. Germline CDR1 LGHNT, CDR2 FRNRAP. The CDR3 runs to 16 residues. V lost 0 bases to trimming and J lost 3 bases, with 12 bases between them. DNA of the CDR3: TGTGCTAGTGGTTTGGTACTGGGGACTCTCAATCAGCCCCAGCATTTT. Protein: CASGLVLGTLNQPQHF.

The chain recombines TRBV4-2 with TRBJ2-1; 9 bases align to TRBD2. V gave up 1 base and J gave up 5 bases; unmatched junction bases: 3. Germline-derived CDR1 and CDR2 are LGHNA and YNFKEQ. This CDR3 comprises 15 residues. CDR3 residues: CASSQGSGGHNEQFF. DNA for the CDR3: TGTGCCAGCAGCCAAGGTAGCGGGGGACACAATGAGCAGTTCTTC.

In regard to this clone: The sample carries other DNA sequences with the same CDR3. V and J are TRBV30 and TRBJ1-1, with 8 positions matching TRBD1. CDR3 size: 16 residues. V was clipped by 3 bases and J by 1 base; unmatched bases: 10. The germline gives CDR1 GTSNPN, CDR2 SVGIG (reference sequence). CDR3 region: CAWSDRGILGNTEAFF. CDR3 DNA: TGTGCCTGGAGCGACAGGGGAATTTTGGGGAACACTGAAGCTTTCTTT.

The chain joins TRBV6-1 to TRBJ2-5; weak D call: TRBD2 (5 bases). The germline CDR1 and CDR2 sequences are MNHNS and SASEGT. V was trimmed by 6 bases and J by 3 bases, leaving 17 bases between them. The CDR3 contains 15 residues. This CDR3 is CASRRVTSQEETQYF. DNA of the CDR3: TGTGCCAGCAGGAGGGTCACCTCCCAGGAAGAGACCCAGTACTTC.

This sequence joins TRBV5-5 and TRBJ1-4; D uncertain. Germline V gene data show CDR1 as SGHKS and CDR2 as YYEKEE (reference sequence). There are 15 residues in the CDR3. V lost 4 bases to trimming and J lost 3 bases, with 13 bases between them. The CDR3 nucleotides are TGTGCCAGCAGCATACAACCGCCCGCTAATGAAAAACTGTTTTTT. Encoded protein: CASSIQPPANEKLFF.

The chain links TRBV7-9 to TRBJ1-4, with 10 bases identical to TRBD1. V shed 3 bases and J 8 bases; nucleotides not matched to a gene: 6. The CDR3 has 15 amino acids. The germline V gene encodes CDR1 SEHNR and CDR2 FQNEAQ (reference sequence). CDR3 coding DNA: TGTGCCAGCAGCTTGCCGGGACAGGGGTACGAAAAACTGTTTTTT. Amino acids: CASSLPGQGYEKLFF.

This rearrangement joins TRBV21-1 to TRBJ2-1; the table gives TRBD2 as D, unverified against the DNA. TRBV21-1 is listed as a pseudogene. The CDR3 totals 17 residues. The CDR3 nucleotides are TGTGCCAGCAGCCGCCCGGTAGCGGGAGGGCCCGGGAATGAGCAGTTCTTC. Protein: CASSRPVAGGPGNEQFF.

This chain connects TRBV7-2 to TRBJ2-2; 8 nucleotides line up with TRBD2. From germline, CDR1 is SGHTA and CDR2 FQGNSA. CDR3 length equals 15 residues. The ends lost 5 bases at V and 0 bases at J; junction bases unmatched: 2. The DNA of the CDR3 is TGTGCCAGCAGCCGGGGGGGATCGAACACCGGGGAGCTGTTTTTT. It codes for CASSRGGSNTGELFF. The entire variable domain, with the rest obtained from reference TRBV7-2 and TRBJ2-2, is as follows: GAGVSQSPSNKVTEKGKDVELRCDPISGHTALYWYRQSLGQGLEFLIYFQGNSAPDKSGLPSDRFSAERTGGSVSTLTIQRTQQEDSAVYLCASSRGGSNTGELFFGEGSRLTVL.

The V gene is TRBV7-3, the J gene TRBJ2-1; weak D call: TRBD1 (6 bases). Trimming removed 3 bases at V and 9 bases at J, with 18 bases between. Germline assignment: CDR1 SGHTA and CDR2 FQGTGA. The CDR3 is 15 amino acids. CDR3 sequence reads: CASSLTVNRVGEQFF. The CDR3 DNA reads TGTGCCAGCAGCTTGACAGTCAACAGGGTTGGTGAGCAGTTCTTC.

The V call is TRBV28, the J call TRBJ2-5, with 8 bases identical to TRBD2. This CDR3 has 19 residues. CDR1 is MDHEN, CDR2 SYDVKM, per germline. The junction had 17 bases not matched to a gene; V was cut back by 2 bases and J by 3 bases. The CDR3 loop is CASSLKWIGGGLLKETQYF. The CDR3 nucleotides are TGTGCCAGCAGTTTAAAATGGATTGGCGGGGGGCTTCTGAAAGAGACCCAGTACTTC.

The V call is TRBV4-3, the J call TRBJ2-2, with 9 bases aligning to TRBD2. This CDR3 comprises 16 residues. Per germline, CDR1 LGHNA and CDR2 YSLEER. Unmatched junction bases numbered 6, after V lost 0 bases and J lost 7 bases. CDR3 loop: CASSQDHLAGIGELFF. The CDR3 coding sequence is TGCGCCAGCAGCCAAGACCACCTAGCGGGAATCGGGGAGCTGTTTTTT.

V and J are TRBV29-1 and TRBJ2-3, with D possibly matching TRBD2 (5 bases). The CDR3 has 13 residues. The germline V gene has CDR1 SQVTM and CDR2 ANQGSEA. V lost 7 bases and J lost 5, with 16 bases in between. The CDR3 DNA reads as TGCAGCGCTGGTCGGACCACTAGAGATACGCAGTATTTT. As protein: CSAGRTTRDTQYF.

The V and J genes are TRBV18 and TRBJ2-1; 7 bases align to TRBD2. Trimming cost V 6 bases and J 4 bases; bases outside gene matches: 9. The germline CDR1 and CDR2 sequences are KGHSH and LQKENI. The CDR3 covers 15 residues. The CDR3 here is CASSQQAGPYNEQFF. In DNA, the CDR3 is TGTGCCAGCTCCCAGCAAGCGGGGCCGTACAATGAGCAGTTCTTC.

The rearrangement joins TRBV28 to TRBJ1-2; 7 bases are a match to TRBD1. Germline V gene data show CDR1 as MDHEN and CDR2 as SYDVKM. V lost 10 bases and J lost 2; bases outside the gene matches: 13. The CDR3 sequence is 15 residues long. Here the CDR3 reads CATLIGGRGNYGYTF. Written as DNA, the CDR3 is TGTGCCACCCTTATAGGGGGCAGGGGCAACTATGGCTACACCTTC.

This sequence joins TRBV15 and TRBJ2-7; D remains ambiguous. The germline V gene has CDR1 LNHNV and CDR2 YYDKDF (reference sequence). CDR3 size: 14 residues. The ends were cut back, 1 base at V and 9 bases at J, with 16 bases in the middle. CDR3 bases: TGTGCCACCAGCAGAGGTGGGGAAGGAGCAGTGCAGTACTTC. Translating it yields CATSRGGEGAVQYF.

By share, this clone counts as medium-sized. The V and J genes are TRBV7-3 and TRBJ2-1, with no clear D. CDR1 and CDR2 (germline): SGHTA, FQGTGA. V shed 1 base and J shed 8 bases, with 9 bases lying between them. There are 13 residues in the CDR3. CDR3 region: CASSLNRRYEQFF. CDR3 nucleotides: TGTGCCAGCAGCTTAAATCGGCGATATGAGCAGTTCTTC.